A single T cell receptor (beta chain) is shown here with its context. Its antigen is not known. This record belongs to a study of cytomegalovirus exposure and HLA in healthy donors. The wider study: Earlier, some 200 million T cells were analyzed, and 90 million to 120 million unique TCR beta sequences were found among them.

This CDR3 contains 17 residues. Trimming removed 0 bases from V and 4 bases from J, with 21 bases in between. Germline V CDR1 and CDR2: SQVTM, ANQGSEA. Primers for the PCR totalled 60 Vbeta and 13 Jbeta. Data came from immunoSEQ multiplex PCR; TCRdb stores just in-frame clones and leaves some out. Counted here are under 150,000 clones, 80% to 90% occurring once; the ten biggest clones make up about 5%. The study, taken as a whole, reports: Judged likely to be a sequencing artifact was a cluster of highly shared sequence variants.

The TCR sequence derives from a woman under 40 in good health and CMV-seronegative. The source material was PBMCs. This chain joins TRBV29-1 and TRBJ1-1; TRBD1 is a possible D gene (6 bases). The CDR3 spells CSVEDPRGATGGTEAFF. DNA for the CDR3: TGCAGCGTTGAAGACCCCAGGGGAGCGACTGGTGGCACTGAAGCTTTCTTT.